The 7 T cell receptor beta chains below were found in one sample sequenced in a study of blood T cell repertoires in COVID-19. Using immunoSEQ multiplex PCR, the repertoire was profiled, and TCRdb retains in-frame clones only, with some absent. The sample consists of approximately 300,000 clones, 90% of them appearing once. Material: PBMCs or T cells enriched from blood (not recorded which). Receptor source: a woman aged 30 to 39 who had been exposed to COVID-19.

V usage is TRBV7-9 and J usage is TRBJ1-2, with D tentatively TRBD1 (5 bases). Germline lookup yields CDR1 SEHNR and CDR2 FQNEAQ (reference sequence). Trimming shortened V by 5 bases and J by 0 bases, and 10 bases separated the two germline ends. The CDR3 length is 14 residues. The CDR3 protein is CASSVLTANYGYTF. CDR3 in DNA: TGTGCCAGCAGCGTATTGACAGCTAACTATGGCTACACCTTC.

The genes are TRBV7-9 and TRBJ2-7; possible D gene TRBD2, 6 bases. The V gene lost 5 bases and the J gene lost 5 bases, with 16 bases spanning the gap. CDR1 is SEHNR and CDR2 is FQNEAQ in the germline V gene (reference sequence). The CDR3 consists of 14 residues. CDR3: CASSGGYPSDEQYF. The CDR3, as DNA: TGTGCCAGCAGCGGGGGGTATCCGTCGGACGAGCAGTACTTC.

The chain joins TRBV6-5 to TRBJ2-1; D remains unclear. The CDR3 is made up of 13 amino acids. Germline V gene lookup returns CDR1 MNHEY and CDR2 SVGAGI. The germline V and J ends were trimmed by 11 bases and 0 bases, with 11 bases remaining between them. Written as DNA, the CDR3 is TGTGCCTCACGCAAGAGCTCCTACAATGAGCAGTTCTTC. Its protein product is CASRKSSYNEQFF.

The V call is TRBV3-1 (or the pseudogene TRBV3-2), the J call TRBJ2-1, with 12 bases lining up with TRBD2. The CDR3 runs 16 residues. V lost 1 base and J lost 8; bases outside the gene matches: 6. In germline, CDR1 is LGHDT, CDR2 YNNKEL (reference sequence). The CDR3 loop is CASSQARLAGADEQFF. CDR3 nucleotide sequence: TGTGCCAGCAGCCAAGCCCGACTAGCGGGGGCGGATGAGCAGTTCTTC.

Points on this clone: Additional DNA sequences in this sample encode the identical CDR3. The chain is built from TRBV19 and TRBJ2-5, with 11 bases identical to TRBD1. V shed 3 bases, J shed 4 bases, and the junction held 1 base outside the gene matches. The CDR3 loop spans 14 amino acids. The germline gives CDR1 LNHDA, CDR2 SQIVND (reference sequence). CDR3 loop: CASSIGQGAETQYF. The CDR3 coding sequence is TGTGCCAGTAGTATTGGACAGGGGGCAGAGACCCAGTACTTC.

V usage is TRBV12-5 and J usage is TRBJ1-4; D unresolved. This CDR3 is 17 amino acids long. Trimming stripped 0 bases from V and 5 bases from J, with 16 bases between. From germline, CDR1 is LGHNT and CDR2 FRNRAP. CDR3 sequence reads: CASGLVAVSTGNEKLFF. The CDR3 nucleotides are TGTGCTAGTGGTTTGGTGGCCGTTAGCACGGGAAATGAAAAACTGTTTTTT.

V is TRBV9 and J is TRBJ1-2, with no clear D. The V and J ends lost 3 bases and 2 bases respectively, with 11 bases between them. This CDR3 region has 14 residues. From germline, CDR1 is SGDLS and CDR2 YYNGEE. The CDR3 sequence: CASSGAGVNYGYTF. The CDR3 DNA follows: TGTGCCAGCAGCGGGGCCGGGGTAAACTATGGCTACACCTTC.